This TCR beta chain derives from a study of blood T cell repertoires in COVID-19. The data were produced by immunoSEQ multiplex PCR, yet TCRdb's version contains in-frame clones alone and is incomplete. Of 180,000 or so clones listed, approximately 80% were seen once; the top ten hold around an eighth. Looked up from germline, CDR1 is WNHNN and CDR2 is SYGVQD (reference sequence). The CDR3 loop spans 15 amino acids. V dropped 0 bases and J dropped 6; count of bases not matched to a gene: 4. The sequenced sample was PBMCs or T cells enriched from blood (not recorded which). The chain joins TRBV10-1 to TRBJ2-7; 11 bases map to TRBD1. This TCR derives from a man aged 60-69 years who had been exposed to COVID-19. The CDR3 coding sequence is TGCGCCAGCAGTGAGTCCGGGACAGGGGGTGTCGAGCAGTACTTC. Translated, it gives CASSESGTGGVEQYF.